The 4 T cell receptor beta chains given below trace back to one sample, sequenced in a study of radiation and T cells in renal cell carcinoma (TCRdb year 2020). The meaning of the sample's time point label: blood 2 weeks post-SBRT. What the treatment or condition label conveys for this sample: 15 Gy SBRT to primary tumor, nephrectomy 4 weeks later. Receptor libraries were prepared by the immunoSEQ multiplex PCR assay. Held by TCRdb, this immuneACCESS table contains in-frame sequences only and omits some clones. Under half of the omission traces to an unresolved V gene where checked; the cause of the rest is unknown. For this sample the table gives roughly 130,000 clones, of which over 75% were detected only once. Of the sample, under 2.5% is held by the ten largest clones. This sample comprised blood, obtained from a patient whose treatment included radiotherapy and nephrectomy. The receptors shown here come from a woman aged 60 to 75 with renal cell carcinoma.

The chain is built from TRBV9 and TRBJ1-1; D is undetermined. The CDR3 contains 14 residues. The germline V gene encodes CDR1 SGDLS and CDR2 YYNGEE. Trimming took 6 bases from V and 1 from J, leaving 13 bases between them. The DNA of the CDR3 is TGTGCCAGCACTAAAACCGATCAGAACACTGAAGCTTTCTTT. This encodes CASTKTDQNTEAFF.

CDR3 sequence: CAWSALAGGPYEQYF. The DNA of the CDR3 is TGTGCCTGGAGTGCCCTAGCGGGGGGACCCTACGAGCAGTACTTC. V gene TRBV30 combines with J gene TRBJ2-7; 11 nucleotides match TRBD2. The germline V gene encodes CDR1 GTSNPN and CDR2 SVGIG (reference sequence). The trim removed 1 base at V and 2 bases at J, leaving 4 bases unmatched. The CDR3 consists of 15 residues. The full variable domain, rest sourced from reference TRBV30 and TRBJ2-7, is SQTIHQWPATLVQPVGSPLSLECTVEGTSNPNLYWYRQAAGRGLQLLFYSVGIGQISSEVPQNLSASRPQDRQFILSSKKLLLSDSGFYLCAWSALAGGPYEQYFGPGTRLTVT.

The sample holds a few counts of this clone. The V and J genes are TRBV2 and TRBJ1-3; 7 nucleotides line up with TRBD1. CDR1 is SNHLY and CDR2 is FYNNEI in the germline V gene. This CDR3 comprises 14 residues. V was pared by 8 bases and J by 4 bases, with 8 bases of the junction left unmatched. The CDR3 spells CASRPGTEGNTIYF. The CDR3 DNA sequence: TGTGCCAGCCGCCCCGGGACAGAAGGAAACACCATATATTTT.

This chain joins TRBV5-1 and TRBJ2-1; 10 nucleotides line up with TRBD2. Germline V gives CDR1 SGHRS, CDR2 YFSETQ. The length of the CDR3 is 14 residues. V lost 2 bases, J lost 6 bases, and 2 bases stayed unmatched. The CDR3 nucleotides are TGCGCCAGCAGCTTCCGGACTAGCGGCAATGAGCAGTTCTTC. Protein: CASSFRTSGNEQFF.